The rows below give T cell receptor beta chains drawn from one sample of a study of patients and donors after allogeneic stem cell transplantation. TCRdb called the RT-PCR reads again in MiXCR, with one record for every CDR3 protein. The sample holds tens of thousands of distinct CDR3 sequences; roughly a third are singletons and the top ten take around 76%. The sample comprised blood, either unsorted or a sorted T cell fraction (not recorded which). These TCRs come from a human donor who was either an allogeneic HSCT recipient or a stem cell or donor lymphocyte infusion donor (not recorded which). It is not recorded whose cells these are; they may come from a transplant donor. Each CDR3 is given with its conserved first and last residue. The D gene is left open where the match is weak. Size values are once, few and many counts, or a class for expanded clones, and some rows have none.

clone size: NA
D gene: NA
J gene: TRBJ1-1
V gene: TRBV5-1
CDR3 length: 13
CDR3 protein: CASAGQLNTEAFF
CDR3 DNA: TGCGCCAGCGCTGGGCAGTTGAACACTGAAGCTTTCTTT

clone size: few
D gene: TRBD1
J gene: TRBJ1-6
V gene: TRBV5-1
CDR3 length: 15
CDR3 protein: CASSLPDRNNSPLHF
CDR3 DNA: TGCGCCAGCAGCTTACCGGACAGGAATAATTCACCCCTCCACTTT

clone size: few
D gene: NA
J gene: TRBJ2-1
V gene: TRBV29-1
CDR3 length: 12
CDR3 protein: CSVGAWANEQFF
CDR3 DNA: TGCAGCGTTGGGGCTTGGGCCAATGAGCAGTTCTTC

clone size: few
D gene: NA
J gene: TRBJ1-1
V gene: TRBV5-1
CDR3 length: 14
CDR3 protein: CASSRQRMNTEAFF
CDR3 DNA: TGCGCCAGCAGCAGGCAAAGGATGAACACTGAAGCTTTCTTT

clone size: NA
D gene: NA
J gene: TRBJ1-5
V gene: TRBV20-1
CDR3 length: 13
CDR3 protein: CSASKDQSWPQHF
CDR3 DNA: TGCAGTGCTAGTAAGGATCAATCTTGGCCCCAGCATTTT

clone size: few
D gene: NA
J gene: TRBJ1-2
V gene: TRBV6-6
CDR3 length: 14
CDR3 protein: CASSSYTSGYGYTF
CDR3 DNA: TGTGCCAGCAGTTCCTACACCTCGGGGTATGGCTACACCTTC

clone size: few
D gene: NA
J gene: TRBJ2-1
V gene: TRBV5-6
CDR3 length: 16
CDR3 protein: CASSFDTPSSYNEQFF
CDR3 DNA: TGTGCCAGCAGCTTCGACACCCCGAGCTCCTACAATGAGCAGTTCTTC

clone size: NA
D gene: TRBD1
J gene: TRBJ1-1
V gene: TRBV27
CDR3 length: 16
CDR3 protein: CASGSSGGARDTEAFF
CDR3 DNA: TGTGCCAGCGGTTCCTCAGGGGGGGCGCGGGACACTGAAGCTTTCTTT

clone size: NA
D gene: NA
J gene: TRBJ1-3
V gene: TRBV4-2
CDR3 length: 15
CDR3 protein: CASSQDERGGNTIYF
CDR3 DNA: TGTGCCAGCAGCCAAGATGAGAGGGGGGGAAACACCATATATTTT

clone size: few
D gene: NA
J gene: TRBJ1-2
V gene: TRBV28
CDR3 length: 12
CDR3 protein: CASIGQSYGYTF
CDR3 DNA: TGTGCCAGCATCGGGCAGTCCTATGGCTACACCTTC

clone size: NA
D gene: TRBD1
J gene: TRBJ2-7
V gene: TRBV29-1
CDR3 length: 15
CDR3 protein: CSVAMGQVVTYEQYF
CDR3 DNA: TGCAGCGTAGCAATGGGACAGGTGGTAACCTACGAGCAGTACTTC

clone size: NA
D gene: NA
J gene: TRBJ2-1
V gene: TRBV5-6
CDR3 length: 14
CDR3 protein: CASRPRVPHNEQFF
CDR3 DNA: TGTGCCAGCAGGCCCAGGGTGCCCCACAATGAGCAGTTCTTC

clone size: NA
D gene: NA
J gene: TRBJ1-2
V gene: TRBV29-1
CDR3 length: 12
CDR3 protein: CSGNREGYGYTF
CDR3 DNA: TGCAGCGGGAACAGGGAGGGTTATGGCTACACCTTC

clone size: NA
D gene: NA
J gene: TRBJ2-3
V gene: TRBV5-1
CDR3 length: 15
CDR3 protein: CASSLKDENTDTQYF
CDR3 DNA: TGCGCCAGCAGCTTGAAGGACGAAAACACAGATACGCAGTATTTT

clone size: NA
D gene: TRBD1
J gene: TRBJ2-1
V gene: TRBV6-2/TRBV6-3
CDR3 length: 15
CDR3 protein: CASIPGQGEDNEQFF
CDR3 DNA: TGTGCCAGCATACCCGGACAGGGGGAGGACAATGAGCAGTTCTTC

clone size: NA
D gene: TRBD1
J gene: TRBJ2-5
V gene: TRBV12-3/TRBV12-4
CDR3 length: 16
CDR3 protein: CASSLISGTVEETQYF
CDR3 DNA: TGTGCCAGCAGTTTAATCTCCGGGACAGTCGAGGAGACCCAGTACTTC

clone size: NA
D gene: NA
J gene: TRBJ2-3
V gene: TRBV5-6
CDR3 length: 13
CDR3 protein: CASSLLSTDTQYF
CDR3 DNA: TGTGCCAGCAGTTTGCTCAGCACAGATACGCAGTATTTT

clone size: NA
D gene: NA
J gene: TRBJ2-2
V gene: TRBV5-1
CDR3 length: 15
CDR3 protein: CASSPGTPRTGELFF
CDR3 DNA: TGCGCCAGCAGCCCCGGGACCCCTCGGACCGGGGAGCTGTTTTTT

clone size: many
D gene: NA
J gene: TRBJ2-1
V gene: TRBV7-2
CDR3 length: 15
CDR3 protein: CASSLGGLVINEQFF
CDR3 DNA: TGTGCCAGCAGCTTAGGAGGGTTAGTCATTAATGAGCAGTTCTTC

clone size: NA
D gene: TRBD2
J gene: TRBJ2-1
V gene: TRBV24-1
CDR3 length: 13
CDR3 protein: CATSTSGRIEQFF
CDR3 DNA: TGTGCCACCAGTACTAGCGGGAGGATTGAGCAGTTCTTC

clone size: NA
D gene: NA
J gene: TRBJ2-5
V gene: TRBV15
CDR3 length: 15
CDR3 protein: CATSILSGFQETQYF
CDR3 DNA: TGTGCCACCAGCATACTATCGGGCTTCCAAGAGACCCAGTACTTC

clone size: few
D gene: NA
J gene: TRBJ1-5
V gene: TRBV7-9
CDR3 length: 13
CDR3 protein: CASSLAWGQPQHF
CDR3 DNA: TGTGCCAGCAGCTTAGCGTGGGGTCAGCCCCAGCATTTT

clone size: medium-sized
D gene: TRBD1
J gene: TRBJ1-5
V gene: TRBV6-5
CDR3 length: 15
CDR3 protein: CASSQGQGPNQPQHF
CDR3 DNA: TGTGCCAGCAGCCAGGGACAGGGTCCCAATCAGCCCCAGCATTTT

clone size: NA
D gene: TRBD2
J gene: TRBJ2-1
V gene: TRBV4-2
CDR3 length: 15
CDR3 protein: CASSQTQVAGGEQFF
CDR3 DNA: TGTGCCAGCAGCCAAACCCAGGTCGCGGGGGGTGAGCAGTTCTTC